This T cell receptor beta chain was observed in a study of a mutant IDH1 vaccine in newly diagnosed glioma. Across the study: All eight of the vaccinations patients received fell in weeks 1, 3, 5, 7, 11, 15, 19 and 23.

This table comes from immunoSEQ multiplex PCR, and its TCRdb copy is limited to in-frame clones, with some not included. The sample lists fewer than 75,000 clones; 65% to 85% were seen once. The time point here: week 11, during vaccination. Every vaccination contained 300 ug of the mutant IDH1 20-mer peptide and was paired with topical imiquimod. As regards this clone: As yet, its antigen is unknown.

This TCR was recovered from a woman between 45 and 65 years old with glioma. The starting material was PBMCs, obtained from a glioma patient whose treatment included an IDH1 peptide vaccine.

CDR3 sequence reads: CSPVRDSIVNEQFF. The CDR3 DNA is TGCAGCCCAGTCCGGGACTCCATCGTAAATGAGCAGTTCTTC. The chain employs TRBV29-1 and TRBJ2-1, with TRBD2 as a possible D gene (6 bases). The V gene's germline CDR1 is SQVTM and CDR2 ANQGSEA. V was trimmed by 8 bases and J by 7 bases, leaving 21 bases between them. There are 14 residues in the CDR3.